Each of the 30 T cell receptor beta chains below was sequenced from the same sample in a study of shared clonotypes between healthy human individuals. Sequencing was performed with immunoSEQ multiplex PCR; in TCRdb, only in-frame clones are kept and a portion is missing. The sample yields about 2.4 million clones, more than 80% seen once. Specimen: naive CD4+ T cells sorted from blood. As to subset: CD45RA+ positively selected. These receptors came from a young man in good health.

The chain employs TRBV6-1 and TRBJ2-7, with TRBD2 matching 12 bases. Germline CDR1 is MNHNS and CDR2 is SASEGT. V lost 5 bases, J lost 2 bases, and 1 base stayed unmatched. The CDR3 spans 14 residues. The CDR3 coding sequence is TGTGCCAGCAGTAGGACTAGCGGGGCCTACGAGCAGTACTTC. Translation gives CASSRTSGAYEQYF.

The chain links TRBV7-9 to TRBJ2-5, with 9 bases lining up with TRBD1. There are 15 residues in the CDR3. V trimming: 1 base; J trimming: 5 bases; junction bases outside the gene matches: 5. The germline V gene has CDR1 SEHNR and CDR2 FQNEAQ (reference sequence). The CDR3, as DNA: TGTGCCAGCAGCTTAGTACAGGGGGCGCGGGAGACCCAGTACTTC. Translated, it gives CASSLVQGARETQYF.

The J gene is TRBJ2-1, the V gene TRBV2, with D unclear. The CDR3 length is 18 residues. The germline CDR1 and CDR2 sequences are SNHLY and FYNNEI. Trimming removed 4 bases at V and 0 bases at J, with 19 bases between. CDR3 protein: CASSGALWARLSYNEQFF. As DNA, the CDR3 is TGTGCCAGCAGTGGTGCCCTCTGGGCGCGACTCTCCTACAATGAGCAGTTCTTC.

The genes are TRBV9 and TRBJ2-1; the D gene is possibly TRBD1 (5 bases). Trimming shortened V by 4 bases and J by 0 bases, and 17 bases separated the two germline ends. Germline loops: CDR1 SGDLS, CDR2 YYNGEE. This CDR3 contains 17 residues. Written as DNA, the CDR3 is TGTGCCAGCAGCCCACTGCAGGGTGCGAGCTCCTACAATGAGCAGTTCTTC. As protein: CASSPLQGASSYNEQFF.

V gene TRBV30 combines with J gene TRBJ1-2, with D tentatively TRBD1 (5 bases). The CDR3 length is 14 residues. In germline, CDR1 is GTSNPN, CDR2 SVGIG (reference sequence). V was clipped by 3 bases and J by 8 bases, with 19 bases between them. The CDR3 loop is CAWSQQATGAGYTF. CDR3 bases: TGTGCCTGGAGCCAGCAGGCTACTGGGGCGGGCTACACCTTC.

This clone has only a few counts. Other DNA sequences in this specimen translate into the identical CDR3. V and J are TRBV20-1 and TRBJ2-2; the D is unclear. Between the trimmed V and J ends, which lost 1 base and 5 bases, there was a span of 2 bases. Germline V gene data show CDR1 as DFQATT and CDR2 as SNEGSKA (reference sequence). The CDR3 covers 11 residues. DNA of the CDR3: TGCAGTGCTAGAGGAACCGGGGAGCTGTTTTTT. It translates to CSARGTGELFF.

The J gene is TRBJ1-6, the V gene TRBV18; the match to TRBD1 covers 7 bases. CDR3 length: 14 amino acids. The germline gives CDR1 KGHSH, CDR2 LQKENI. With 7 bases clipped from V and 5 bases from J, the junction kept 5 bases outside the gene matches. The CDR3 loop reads CASCPGTDNSPLHF. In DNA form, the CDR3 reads TGTGCCAGCTGCCCCGGGACAGATAATTCACCCCTCCACTTT.

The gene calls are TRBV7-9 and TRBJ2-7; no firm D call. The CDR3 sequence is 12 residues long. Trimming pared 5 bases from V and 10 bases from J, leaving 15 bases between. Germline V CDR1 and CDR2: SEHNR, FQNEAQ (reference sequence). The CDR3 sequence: CASSGNRVRQYF. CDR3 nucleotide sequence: TGTGCCAGCAGCGGGAACCGGGTCCGACAGTACTTC.

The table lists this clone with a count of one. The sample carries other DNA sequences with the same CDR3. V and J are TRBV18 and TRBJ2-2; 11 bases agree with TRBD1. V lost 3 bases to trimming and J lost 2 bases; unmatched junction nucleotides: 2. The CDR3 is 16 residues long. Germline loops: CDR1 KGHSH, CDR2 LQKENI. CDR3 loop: CASSPRTGGNTGELFF. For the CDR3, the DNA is TGTGCCAGCTCACCGAGGACAGGGGGCAACACCGGGGAGCTGTTTTTT.

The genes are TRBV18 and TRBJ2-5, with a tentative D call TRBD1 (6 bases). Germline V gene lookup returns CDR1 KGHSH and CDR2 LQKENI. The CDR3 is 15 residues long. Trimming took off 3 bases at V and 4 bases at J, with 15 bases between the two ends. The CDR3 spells CASSPGGGGGETQYF. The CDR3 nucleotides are TGTGCCAGCTCACCCGGAGGTGGGGGCGGAGAGACCCAGTACTTC.

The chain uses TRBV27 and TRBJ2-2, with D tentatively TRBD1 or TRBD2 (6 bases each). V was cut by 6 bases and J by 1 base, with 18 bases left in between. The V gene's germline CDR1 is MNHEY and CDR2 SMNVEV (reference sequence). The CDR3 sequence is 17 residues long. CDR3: CASSRNGGARNTGELFF. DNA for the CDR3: TGTGCCAGCAGCCGCAACGGGGGCGCGAGGAACACCGGGGAGCTGTTTTTT.

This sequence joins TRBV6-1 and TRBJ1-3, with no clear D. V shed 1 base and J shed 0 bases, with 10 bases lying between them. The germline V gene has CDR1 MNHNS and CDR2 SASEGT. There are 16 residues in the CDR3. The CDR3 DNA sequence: TGTGCCAGCAGTGAAGGGCCCGCTTCCTCTGGAAACACCATATATTTT. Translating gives CASSEGPASSGNTIYF.

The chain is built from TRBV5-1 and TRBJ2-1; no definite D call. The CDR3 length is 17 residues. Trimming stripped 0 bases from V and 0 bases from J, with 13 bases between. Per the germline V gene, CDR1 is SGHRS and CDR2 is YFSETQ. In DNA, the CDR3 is TGCGCCAGCAGCTTGGCCCCAACGGGCCACTCCTACAATGAGCAGTTCTTC. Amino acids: CASSLAPTGHSYNEQFF.

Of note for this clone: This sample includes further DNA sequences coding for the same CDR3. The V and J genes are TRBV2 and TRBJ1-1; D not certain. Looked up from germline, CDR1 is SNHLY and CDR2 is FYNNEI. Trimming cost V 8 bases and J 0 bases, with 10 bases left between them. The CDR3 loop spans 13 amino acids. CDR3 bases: TGTGCCAGCGGAGGGCAGATGAACACTGAAGCTTTCTTT. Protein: CASGGQMNTEAFF.

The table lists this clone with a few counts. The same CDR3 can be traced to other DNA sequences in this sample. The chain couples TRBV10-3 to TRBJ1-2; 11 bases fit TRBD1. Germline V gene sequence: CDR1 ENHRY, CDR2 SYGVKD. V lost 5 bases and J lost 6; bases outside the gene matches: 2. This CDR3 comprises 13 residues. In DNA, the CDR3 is TGTGCCATCAGTCCGGGACAGGGGGATGGCTACACCTTC. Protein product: CAISPGQGDGYTF.

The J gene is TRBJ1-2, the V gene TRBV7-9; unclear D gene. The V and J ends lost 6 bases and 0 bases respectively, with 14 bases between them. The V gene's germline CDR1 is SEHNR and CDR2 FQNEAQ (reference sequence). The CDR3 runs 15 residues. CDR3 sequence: CASRREDPANYGYTF. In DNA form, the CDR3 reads TGTGCCAGCAGAAGGGAGGACCCAGCTAACTATGGCTACACCTTC.

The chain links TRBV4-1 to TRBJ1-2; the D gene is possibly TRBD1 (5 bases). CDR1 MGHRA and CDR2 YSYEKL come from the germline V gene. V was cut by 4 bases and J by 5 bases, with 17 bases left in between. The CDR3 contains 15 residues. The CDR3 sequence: CASSPSQGTLYGYTF. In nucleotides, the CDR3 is TGCGCCAGCAGCCCGAGTCAGGGCACACTTTATGGCTACACCTTC.

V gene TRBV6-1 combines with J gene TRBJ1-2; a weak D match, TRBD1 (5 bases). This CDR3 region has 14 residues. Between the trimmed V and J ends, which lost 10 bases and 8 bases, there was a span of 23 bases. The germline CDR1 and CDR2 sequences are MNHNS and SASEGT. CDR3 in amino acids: CATKKDQGSWGYTF. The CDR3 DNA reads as TGTGCCACCAAAAAGGACCAGGGAAGTTGGGGCTACACCTTC.

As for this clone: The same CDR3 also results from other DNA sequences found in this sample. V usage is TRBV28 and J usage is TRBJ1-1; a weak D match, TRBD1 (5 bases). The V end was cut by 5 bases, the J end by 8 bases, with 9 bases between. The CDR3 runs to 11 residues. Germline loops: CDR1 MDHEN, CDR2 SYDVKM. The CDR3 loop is CASSLGTEAFF. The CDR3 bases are TGTGCCAGCAGTCTCGGGACCGAAGCTTTCTTT.

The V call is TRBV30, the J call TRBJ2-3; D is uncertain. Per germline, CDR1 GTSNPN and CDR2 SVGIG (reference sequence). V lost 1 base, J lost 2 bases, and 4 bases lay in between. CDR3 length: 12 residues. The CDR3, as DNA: TGTGCCTGGAGTGCGGCCACAGATACGCAGTATTTT. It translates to CAWSAATDTQYF.

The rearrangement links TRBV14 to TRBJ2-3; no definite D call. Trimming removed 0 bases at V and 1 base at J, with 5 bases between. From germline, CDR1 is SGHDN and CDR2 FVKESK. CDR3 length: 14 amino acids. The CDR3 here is CASSQEVRTDTQYF. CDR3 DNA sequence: TGTGCCAGCAGCCAAGAAGTCCGCACAGATACGCAGTATTTT.

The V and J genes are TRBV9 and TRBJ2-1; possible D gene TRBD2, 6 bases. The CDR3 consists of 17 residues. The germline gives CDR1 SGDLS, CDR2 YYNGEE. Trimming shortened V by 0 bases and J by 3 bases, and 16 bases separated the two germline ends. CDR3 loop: CASSVAGGLDVYNEQFF. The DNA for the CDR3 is TGTGCCAGCAGCGTAGCCGGAGGGCTAGATGTCTACAATGAGCAGTTCTTC.

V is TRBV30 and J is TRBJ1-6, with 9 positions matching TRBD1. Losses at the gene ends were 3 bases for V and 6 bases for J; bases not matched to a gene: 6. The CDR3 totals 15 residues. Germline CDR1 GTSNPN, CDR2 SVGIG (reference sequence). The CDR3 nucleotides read TGTGCCTGGAGAGCCCGGGACAGGGTTAATTCACCCCTCCACTTT. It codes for CAWRARDRVNSPLHF.

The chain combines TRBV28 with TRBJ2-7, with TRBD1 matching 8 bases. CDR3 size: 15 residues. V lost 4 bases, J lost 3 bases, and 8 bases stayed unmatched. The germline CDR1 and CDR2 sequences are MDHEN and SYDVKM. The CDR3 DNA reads TGTGCCAGCAGTTCCTCCCCAGGGGGCCGCTACGAGCAGTACTTC. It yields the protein CASSSSPGGRYEQYF.

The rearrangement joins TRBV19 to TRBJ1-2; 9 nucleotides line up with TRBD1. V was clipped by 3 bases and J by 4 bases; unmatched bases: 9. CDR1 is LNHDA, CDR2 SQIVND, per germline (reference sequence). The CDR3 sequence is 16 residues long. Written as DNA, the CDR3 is TGTGCCAGTAGTATGGTCCCGGGACAGGGATCCTATGGCTACACCTTC. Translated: CASSMVPGQGSYGYTF.

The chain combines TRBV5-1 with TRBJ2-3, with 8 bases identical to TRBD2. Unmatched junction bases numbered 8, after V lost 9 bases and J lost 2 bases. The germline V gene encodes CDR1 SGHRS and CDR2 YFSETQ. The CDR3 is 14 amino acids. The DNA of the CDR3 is TGCGCCACCGCACTAGCGGAAAACACAGATACGCAGTATTTT. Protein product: CATALAENTDTQYF.

The CDR3 DNA follows: TGTGCCAGCAGCGCGGGACTGACTCTCCTGCAGTACTTC. Residues: CASSAGLTLLQYF. The chain uses TRBV11-2 and TRBJ2-7, with D perhaps matching TRBD2 (6 bases). The germline gives CDR1 SGHAT, CDR2 FQNNGV. The CDR3 totals 13 residues. V was pared by 5 bases and J by 9 bases, with 17 bases between.

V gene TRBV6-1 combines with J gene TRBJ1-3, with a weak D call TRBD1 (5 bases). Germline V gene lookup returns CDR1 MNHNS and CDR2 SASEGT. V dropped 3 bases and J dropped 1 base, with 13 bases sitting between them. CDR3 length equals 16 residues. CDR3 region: CASSDIARTSGNTIYF. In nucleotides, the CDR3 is TGTGCCAGCAGTGATATCGCCCGGACATCTGGAAACACCATATATTTT.

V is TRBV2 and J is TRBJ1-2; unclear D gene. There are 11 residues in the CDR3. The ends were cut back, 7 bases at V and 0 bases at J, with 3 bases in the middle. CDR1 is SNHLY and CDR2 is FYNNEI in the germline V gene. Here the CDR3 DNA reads TGTGCCAGCACCGCTAACTATGGCTACACCTTC. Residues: CASTANYGYTF.

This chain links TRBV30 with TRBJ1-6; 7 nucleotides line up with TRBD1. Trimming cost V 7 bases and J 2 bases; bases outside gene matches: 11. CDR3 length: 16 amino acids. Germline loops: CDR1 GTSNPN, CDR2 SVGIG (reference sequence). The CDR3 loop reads CASTRPTGTYNSPLHF. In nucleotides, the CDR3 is TGTGCCTCCACCCGTCCGACAGGGACCTATAATTCACCCCTCCACTTT.